This T cell receptor beta chain was recorded in a study of CXCR3-negative and CXCR3-positive naive CD8 T cells. CDR3 length equals 13 residues. Germline-derived CDR1 and CDR2 are SGDLS and YYNGEE. The libraries of TRB cDNA were prepared using 5' RACE with UMI labels. No DNA is given; TCRdb re-called the 5' RACE reads and lists each CDR3 protein once. This table lists roughly 120,000 distinct CDR3 sequences. A word on this clonotype: Its antigen is not identified.

Study-wide points: Compared with CXCR3-negative naive cells, CXCR3-positive naive cells showed more hydrophobic TRB CDR3s. Within a donor, both naive subsets shared TRBV-TRBJ usage, unlike memory cells. CXCR3 expression partially decreased after cryopreservation; most assays used fresh PBMCs.

Naive CD8+ T lymphocytes were specified as CD45RO-CCR7+CD27+CD95-. The specimen was naive CXCR3+ CD8+ T cells from blood. Subset indicated: CD45RO-CCR7+CD27+CD95- naive CD8+ T cells expressing CXCR3 (TNR3+). J is TRBJ1-6 and V is TRBV9; TCRdb calls TRBD1, which cannot be checked without DNA. The origin of this receptor is a human donor in good health. Some clones in this sample may be carry-over from other donors' samples. The CDR3 protein is CASSAGGRSPLHF.